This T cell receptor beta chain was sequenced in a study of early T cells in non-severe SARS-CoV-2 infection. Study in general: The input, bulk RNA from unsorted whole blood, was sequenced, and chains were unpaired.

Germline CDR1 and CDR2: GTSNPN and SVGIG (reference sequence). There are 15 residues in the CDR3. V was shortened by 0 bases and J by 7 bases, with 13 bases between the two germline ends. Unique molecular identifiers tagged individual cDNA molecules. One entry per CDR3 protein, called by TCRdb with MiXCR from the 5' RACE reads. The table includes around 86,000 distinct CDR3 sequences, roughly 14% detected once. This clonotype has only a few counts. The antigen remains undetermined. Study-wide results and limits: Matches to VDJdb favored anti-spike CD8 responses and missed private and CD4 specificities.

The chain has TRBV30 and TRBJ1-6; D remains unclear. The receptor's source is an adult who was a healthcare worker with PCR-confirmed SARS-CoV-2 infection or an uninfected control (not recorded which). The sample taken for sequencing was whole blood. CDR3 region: CAWSVQTSGNSPLHF. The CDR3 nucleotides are TGTGCCTGGAGTGTACAAACATCGGGAAATTCACCCCTCCACTTT.